This T cell receptor (beta chain) was sequenced in a study of CD8+ T cells in alopecia areata. Overall study context: Each day, treated patients took oral tofacitinib twice, at 5 to 10 mg per dose. Tofacitinib continued for 6 to 18 months and was then withheld for 6 months. Study outcomes and limitations: Alopecia totalis/universalis scalp especially showed more expanded CD8+ clones than normal scalp.

Sequencing used cDNA as its template, made by extracting RNA and reverse transcribing it. TCRdb keeps only in-frame clones here, not all; method: immunoSEQ multiplex PCR. The sample includes roughly 200,000 clones, less than 45% seen only once; the top ten take around 3%. CDR3 size: 16 residues. The V gene's germline CDR1 is GTSNPN and CDR2 SVGIG (reference sequence). V lost 3 bases and J 1 base, leaving 17 bases between the germline ends. Comments on this clone: Its antigen is not known.

Stated treatment: oral pan-JAK inhibitor, 5-10 mg twice daily. Researchers gathered lesional scalp punch biopsies and peripheral blood from patients with alopecia areata. The receptor comes from a human donor with alopecia areata. Material: CD4+ T cells sorted from blood, obtained at roughly week 38, from a patient treated with tofacitinib. The chain links TRBV30 to TRBJ2-3, with D possibly being TRBD1 or TRBD2 (6 bases each). CDR3 DNA: TGTGCCTGGAGCAACAAACAGGAGGGGGGCACAGATACGCAGTATTTT. As protein: CAWSNKQEGGTDTQYF.